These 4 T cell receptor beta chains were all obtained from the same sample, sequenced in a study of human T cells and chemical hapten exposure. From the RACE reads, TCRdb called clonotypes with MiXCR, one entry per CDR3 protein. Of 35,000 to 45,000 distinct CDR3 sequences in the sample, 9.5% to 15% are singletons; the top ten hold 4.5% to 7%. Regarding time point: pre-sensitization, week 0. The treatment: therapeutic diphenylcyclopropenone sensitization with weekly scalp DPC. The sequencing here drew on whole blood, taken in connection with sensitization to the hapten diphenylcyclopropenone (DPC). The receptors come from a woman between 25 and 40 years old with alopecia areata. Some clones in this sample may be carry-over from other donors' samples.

The CDR3 region is CASRPGGARDTQYF. The CDR3 nucleotides are TGTGCCAGCCGTCCAGGAGGGGCGAGAGATACGCAGTATTTT. The chain has TRBV28 and TRBJ2-3, with D tentatively TRBD2 (6 bases). The germline CDR1 and CDR2 sequences are MDHEN and SYDVKM. The CDR3 totals 14 residues. The V and J ends lost 8 bases and 5 bases respectively, with 17 bases between them.

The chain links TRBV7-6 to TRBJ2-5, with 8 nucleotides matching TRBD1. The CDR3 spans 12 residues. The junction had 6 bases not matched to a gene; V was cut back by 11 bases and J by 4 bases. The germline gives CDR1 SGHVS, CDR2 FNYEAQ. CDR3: CASRTGPETQYF. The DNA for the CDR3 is TGTGCCTCAAGGACAGGGCCAGAGACCCAGTACTTC.

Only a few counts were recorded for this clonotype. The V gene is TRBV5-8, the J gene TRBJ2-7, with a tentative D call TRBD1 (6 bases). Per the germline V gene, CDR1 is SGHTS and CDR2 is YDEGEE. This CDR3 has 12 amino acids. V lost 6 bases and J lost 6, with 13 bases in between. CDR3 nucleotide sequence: TGTGCCAGCAACAGGGAATCCGGCGAGCAGTACTTC. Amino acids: CASNRESGEQYF.

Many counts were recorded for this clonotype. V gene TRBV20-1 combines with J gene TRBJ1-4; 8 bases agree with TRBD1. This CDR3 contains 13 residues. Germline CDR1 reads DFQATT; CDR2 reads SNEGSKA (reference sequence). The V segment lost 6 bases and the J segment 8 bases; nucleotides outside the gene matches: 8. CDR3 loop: CSAGTGSVEKLFF. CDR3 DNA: TGCAGTGCCGGGACAGGATCAGTGGAAAAACTGTTTTTT.